This T cell receptor beta chain was sequenced in a study of shared T cell receptors in the human thymus. The data were produced by immunoSEQ multiplex PCR, yet TCRdb's version contains in-frame clones alone and is incomplete. The sample records over 450,000 clones, approximately 80% being singletons. Germline CDR1 is SGHVS and CDR2 is FNYEAQ. The CDR3 is made up of 19 amino acids. J gave up 6 bases and V 0 bases, and 16 bases lay outside the gene matches. In addition, the sample was reused for a study of human thymus T cells. That paper notes: Unrelated individuals had highly overlapping thymic repertoires, as reported in related research.

The chain links TRBV7-6 to TRBJ1-4, with 7 bases identical to TRBD1. Sequenced sample: thymocytes. The clonotype comes from a boy in the first two years of life with a congenital heart defect. CDR3 sequence (DNA): TGTGCCAGCAGCTTAGCGTGCAACACTACAGGGGCGATCGATGAAAAACTGTTTTTT. Protein sequence: CASSLACNTTGAIDEKLFF.